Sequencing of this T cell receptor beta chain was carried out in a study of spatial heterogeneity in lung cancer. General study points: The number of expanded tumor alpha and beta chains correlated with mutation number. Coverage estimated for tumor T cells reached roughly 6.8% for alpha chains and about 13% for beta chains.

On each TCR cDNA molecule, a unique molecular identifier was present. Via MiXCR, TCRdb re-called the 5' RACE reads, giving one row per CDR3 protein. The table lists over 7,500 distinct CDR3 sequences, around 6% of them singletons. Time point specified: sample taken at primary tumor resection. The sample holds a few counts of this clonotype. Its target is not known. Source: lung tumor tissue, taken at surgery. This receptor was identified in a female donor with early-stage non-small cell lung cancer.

In DNA form, the CDR3 reads TGTGCCAGCAGCGTAGACTCCGGGGCAGGGGAGACCCAGTACTTC. This codes for CASSVDSGAGETQYF. The chain recombines TRBV9 with TRBJ2-5; D is perhaps TRBD1 or TRBD2 (5 bases each). Trimming pared 0 bases from V and 5 bases from J, leaving 14 bases between. Germline CDR1 and CDR2: SGDLS and YYNGEE. The CDR3 is 15 amino acids.